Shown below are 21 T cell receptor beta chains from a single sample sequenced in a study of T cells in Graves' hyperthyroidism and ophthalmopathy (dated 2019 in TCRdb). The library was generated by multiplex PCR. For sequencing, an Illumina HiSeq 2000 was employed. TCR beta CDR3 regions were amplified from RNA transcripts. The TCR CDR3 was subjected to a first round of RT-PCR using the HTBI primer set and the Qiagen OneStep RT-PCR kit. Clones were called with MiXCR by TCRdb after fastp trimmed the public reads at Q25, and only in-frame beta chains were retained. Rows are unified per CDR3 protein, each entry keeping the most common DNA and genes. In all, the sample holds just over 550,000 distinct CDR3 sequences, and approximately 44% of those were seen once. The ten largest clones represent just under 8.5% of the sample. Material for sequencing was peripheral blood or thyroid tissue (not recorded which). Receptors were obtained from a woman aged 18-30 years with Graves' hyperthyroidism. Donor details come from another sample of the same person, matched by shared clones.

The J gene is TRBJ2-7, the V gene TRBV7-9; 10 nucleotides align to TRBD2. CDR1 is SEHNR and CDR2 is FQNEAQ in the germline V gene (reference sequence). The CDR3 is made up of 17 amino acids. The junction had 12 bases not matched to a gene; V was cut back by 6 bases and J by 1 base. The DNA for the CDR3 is TGTGCCAGCAGGGCTAGCGGGAGCTTCCAGGGTTCCTACGAGCAGTACTTC. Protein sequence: CASRASGSFQGSYEQYF.

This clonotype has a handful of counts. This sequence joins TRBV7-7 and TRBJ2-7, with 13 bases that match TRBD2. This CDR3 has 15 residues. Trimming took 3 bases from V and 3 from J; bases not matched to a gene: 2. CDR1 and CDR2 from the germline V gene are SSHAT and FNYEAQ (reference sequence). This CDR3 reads CASSFGLAGDYEQYF. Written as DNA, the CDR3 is TGTGCCAGCAGCTTCGGACTAGCGGGAGACTACGAGCAGTACTTC.

The CDR3 coding sequence is TGTACCGGCAGCTTAACCCCGGCCGAAGATAATTCACCCCTCCACTTT. Protein: CTGSLTPAEDNSPLHF. The V call is TRBV7-9, the J call TRBJ1-6, with D unclear. Germline values: CDR1 SEHNR, CDR2 FQNEAQ (reference sequence). The CDR3 totals 16 residues.

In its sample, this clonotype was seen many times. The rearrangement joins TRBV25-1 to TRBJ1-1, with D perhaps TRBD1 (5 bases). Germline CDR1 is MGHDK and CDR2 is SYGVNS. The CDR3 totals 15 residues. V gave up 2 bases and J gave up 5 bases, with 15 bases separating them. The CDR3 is CASSEVEGRVTEAFF. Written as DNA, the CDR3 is TGTGCCAGCAGTGAAGTTGAGGGGCGAGTAACTGAAGCTTTCTTT.

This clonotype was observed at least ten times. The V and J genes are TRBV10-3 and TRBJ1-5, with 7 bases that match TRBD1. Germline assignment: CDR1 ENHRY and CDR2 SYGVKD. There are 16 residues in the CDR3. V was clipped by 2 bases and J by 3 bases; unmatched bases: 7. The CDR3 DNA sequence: TGTGCCATCAGTGAGGACAGGGCCAATAACAATCAGCCCCAGCATTTT. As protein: CAISEDRANNNQPQHF.

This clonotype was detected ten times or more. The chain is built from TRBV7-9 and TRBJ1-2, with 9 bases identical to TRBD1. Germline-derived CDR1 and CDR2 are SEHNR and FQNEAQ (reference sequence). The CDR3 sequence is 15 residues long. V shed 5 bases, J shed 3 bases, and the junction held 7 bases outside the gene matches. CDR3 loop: CASSQGQGPYYGYTF. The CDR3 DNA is TGTGCCAGCAGCCAGGGACAGGGACCCTACTATGGCTACACCTTC.

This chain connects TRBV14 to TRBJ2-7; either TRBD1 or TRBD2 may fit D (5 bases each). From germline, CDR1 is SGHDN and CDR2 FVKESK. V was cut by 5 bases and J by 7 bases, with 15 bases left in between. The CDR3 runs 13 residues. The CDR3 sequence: CASSVAGDGEQYF. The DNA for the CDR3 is TGTGCCAGCAGCGTAGCTGGGGACGGTGAGCAGTACTTC.

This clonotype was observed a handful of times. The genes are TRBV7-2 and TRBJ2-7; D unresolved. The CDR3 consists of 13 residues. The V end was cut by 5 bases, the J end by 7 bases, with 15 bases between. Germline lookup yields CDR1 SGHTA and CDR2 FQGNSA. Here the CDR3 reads CASSLQVRAEQYF. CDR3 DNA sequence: TGTGCCAGCAGCCTACAAGTCCGGGCGGAGCAGTACTTC.

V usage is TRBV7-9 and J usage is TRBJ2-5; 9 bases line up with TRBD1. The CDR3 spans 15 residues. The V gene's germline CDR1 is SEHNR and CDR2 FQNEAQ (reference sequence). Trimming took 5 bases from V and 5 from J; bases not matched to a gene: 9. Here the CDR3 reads CASSLRTGAGETQYF. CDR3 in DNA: TGTGCCAGCAGCCTGAGGACAGGGGCAGGGGAGACCCAGTACTTC.

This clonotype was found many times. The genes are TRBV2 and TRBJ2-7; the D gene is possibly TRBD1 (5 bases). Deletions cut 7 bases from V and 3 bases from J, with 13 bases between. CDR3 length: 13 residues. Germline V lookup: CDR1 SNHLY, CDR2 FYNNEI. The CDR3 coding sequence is TGTGCCAGCATTGGGGCAAGAGACTACGAGCAGTACTTC. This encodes CASIGARDYEQYF.

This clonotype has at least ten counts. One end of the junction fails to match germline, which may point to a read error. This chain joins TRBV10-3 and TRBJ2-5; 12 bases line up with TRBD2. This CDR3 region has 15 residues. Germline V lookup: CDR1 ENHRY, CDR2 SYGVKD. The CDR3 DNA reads TGTGCCAGCAGTGAACTAGCGGGAGGATCAGAGACCCAGTACTTC. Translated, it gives CASSELAGGSETQYF.

The CDR3 DNA sequence: TGTGCCAGCAGCCCAGGGGGCCGCAATGAGCAGTTCTTC. Protein sequence: CASSPGGRNEQFF. The chain recombines TRBV7-9 with TRBJ2-7; TRBD1 matches at 8 bases. The assigned J gene may be wrong: the sequence end matches TRBJ2-1 better. The CDR3 consists of 13 residues. Germline V gives CDR1 SEHNR, CDR2 FQNEAQ (reference sequence).

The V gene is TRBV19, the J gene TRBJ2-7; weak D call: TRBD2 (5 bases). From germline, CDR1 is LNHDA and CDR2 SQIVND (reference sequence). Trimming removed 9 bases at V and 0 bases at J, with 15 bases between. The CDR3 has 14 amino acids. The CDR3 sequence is CASRPTSSSYEQYF. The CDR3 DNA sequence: TGTGCCAGCAGACCTACTAGTTCCTCCTACGAGCAGTACTTC. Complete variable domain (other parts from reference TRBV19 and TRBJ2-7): DGGITQSPKYLFRKEGQNVTLSCEQNLNHDAMYWYRQDPGQGLRLIYYSQIVNDFQKGDIAEGYSVSREKKESFPLTVTSAQKNPTAFYLCASRPTSSSYEQYFGPGTRLTVT.

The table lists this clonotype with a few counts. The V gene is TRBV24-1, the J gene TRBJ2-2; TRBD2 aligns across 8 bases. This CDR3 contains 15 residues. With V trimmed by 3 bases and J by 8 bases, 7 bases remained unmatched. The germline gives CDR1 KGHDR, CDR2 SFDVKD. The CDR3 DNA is TGTGCCACCAGTGATCGCCCGGCGGGAGGAGGGGAGCTGTTTTTT. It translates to CATSDRPAGGGELFF.

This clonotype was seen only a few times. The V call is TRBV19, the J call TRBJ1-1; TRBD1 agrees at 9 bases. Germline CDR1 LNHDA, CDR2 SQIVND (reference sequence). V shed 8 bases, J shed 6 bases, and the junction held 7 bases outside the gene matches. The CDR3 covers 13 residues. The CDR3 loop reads CASLGQGLAEAFF. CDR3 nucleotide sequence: TGTGCCAGTCTGGGACAGGGTTTGGCTGAAGCTTTCTTT.

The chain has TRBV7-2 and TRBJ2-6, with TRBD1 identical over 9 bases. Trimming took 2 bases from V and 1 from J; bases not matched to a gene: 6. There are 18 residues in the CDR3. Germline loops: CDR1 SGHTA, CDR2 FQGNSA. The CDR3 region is CASSLPGTGYSGANVLTF. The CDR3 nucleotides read TGTGCCAGCAGCTTACCCGGGACAGGGTATTCTGGGGCCAACGTCCTGACTTTC.

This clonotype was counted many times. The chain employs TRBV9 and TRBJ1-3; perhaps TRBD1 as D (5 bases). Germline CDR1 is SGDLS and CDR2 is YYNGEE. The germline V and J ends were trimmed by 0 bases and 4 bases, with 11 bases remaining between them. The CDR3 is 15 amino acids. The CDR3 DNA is TGTGCCAGCAGCGTAGCTGGGGCAGGGGGAAACACCATATATTTT. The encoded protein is CASSVAGAGGNTIYF.

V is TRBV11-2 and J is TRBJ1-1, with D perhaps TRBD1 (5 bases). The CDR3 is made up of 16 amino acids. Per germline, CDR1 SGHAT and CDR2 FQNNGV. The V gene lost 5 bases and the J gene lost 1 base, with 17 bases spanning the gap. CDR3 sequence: CASSLLGQSWNTEAFF. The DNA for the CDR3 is TGTGCCAGCAGCCTCCTGGGGCAGTCGTGGAACACTGAAGCTTTCTTT. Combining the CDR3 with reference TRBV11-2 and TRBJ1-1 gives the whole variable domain EAGVAQSPRYKIIEKRQSVAFWCNPISGHATLYWYQQILGQGPKLLIQFQNNGVVDDSQLPKDRFSAERLKGVDSTLKIQPAKLEDSAVYLCASSLLGQSWNTEAFFGQGTRLTVV.

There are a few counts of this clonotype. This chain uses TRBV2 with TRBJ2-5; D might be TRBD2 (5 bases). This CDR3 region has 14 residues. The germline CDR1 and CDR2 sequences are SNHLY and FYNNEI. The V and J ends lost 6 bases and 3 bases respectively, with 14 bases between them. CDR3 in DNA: TGTGCCAGCAGCCCTCCCCCGGGAAAAGAGACCCAGTACTTC. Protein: CASSPPPGKETQYF.

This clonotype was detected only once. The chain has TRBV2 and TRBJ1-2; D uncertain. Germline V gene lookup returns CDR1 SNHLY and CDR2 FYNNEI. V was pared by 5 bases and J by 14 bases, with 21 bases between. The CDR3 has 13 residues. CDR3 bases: TGTGCCAGCAGTCAAGACGGTGGCATGGGCTTTACCTTC. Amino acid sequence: CASSQDGGMGFTF.

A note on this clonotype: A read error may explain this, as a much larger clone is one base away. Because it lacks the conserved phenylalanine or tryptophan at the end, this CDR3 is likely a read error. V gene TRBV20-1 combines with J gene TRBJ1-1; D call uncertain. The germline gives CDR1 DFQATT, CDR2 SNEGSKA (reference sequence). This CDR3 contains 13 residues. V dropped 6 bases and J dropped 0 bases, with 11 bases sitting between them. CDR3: CSATRTLNTEAFL. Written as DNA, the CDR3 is TGCAGTGCCACCCGAACTTTGAACACTGAAGCTTTCCTT.